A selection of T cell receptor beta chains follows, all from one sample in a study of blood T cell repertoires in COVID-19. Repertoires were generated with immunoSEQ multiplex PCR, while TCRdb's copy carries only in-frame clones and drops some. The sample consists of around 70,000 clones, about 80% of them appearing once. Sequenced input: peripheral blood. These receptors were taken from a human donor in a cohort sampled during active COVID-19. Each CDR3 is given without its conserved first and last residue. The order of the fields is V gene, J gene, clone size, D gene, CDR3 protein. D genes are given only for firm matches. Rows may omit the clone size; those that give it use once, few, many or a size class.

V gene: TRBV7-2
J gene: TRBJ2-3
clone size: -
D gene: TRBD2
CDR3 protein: ASSSAGAGVADTQY

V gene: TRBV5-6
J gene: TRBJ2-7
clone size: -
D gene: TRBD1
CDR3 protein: ASRGTVNYEQY

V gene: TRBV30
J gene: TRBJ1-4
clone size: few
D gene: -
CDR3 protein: ACAQGSADEKLF

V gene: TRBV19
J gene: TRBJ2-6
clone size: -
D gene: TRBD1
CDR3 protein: ASSQAGGASGANVLT

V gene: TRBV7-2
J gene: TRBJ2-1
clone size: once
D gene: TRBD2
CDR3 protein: ASRTLAGPNEQF

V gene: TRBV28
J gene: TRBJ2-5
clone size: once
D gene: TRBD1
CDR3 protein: ASSLGQGAGETQY

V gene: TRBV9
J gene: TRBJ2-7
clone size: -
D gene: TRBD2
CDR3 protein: ASSALPSGRAYEQY

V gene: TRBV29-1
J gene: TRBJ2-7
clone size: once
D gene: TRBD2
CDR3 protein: SVEGGGRGEQY

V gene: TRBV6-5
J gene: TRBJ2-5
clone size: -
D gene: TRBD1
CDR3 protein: AALTGTGDETQY

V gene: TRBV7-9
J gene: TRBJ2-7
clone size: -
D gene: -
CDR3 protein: ASSFARNEQY

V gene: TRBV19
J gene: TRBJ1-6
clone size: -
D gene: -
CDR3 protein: ASSISTGSSYNSPLH

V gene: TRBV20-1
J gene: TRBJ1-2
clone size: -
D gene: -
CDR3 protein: SAGGVSGYT

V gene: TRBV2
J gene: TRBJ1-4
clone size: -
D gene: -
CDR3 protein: ASKGLINEKLF

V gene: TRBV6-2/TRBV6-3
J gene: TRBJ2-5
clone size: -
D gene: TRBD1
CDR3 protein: ASSPGTGVLGTQY

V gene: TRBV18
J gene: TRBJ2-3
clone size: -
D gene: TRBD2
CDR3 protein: ASSSTTDASSGSVLDTQY

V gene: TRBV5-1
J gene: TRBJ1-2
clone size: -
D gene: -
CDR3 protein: ASSLAPATPYGYT

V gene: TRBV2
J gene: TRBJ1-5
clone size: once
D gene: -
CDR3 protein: ASRQGRDQPQH